This TCR beta chain was identified during a study of blood T cells in healthy people across ages. For the second PCR, which ran for roughly 7 to 11 cycles, a sample-barcoded 5' primer and a J-beta primer mix were used. MiXCR, run by TCRdb on the 5' RACE reads, gives a single entry per CDR3 protein. The sample carries around 800,000 distinct CDR3 sequences, 35% to 50% recorded once. This clonotype was counted a few times. Its antigen is undetermined. Points from the study as a whole: A strong correlation was seen between TCR beta diversity and naive T cell percentage.

Sequenced material: blood. This sequence was found in a man older than 75 in good health.

CDR3 bases: TGTGCCAGCAGCTTAGCGGGGCAGGGAGGCTCCTACGAGCAGTACTTC. This translates into CASSLAGQGGSYEQYF. The chain is built from TRBV7-2 and TRBJ2-7; TRBD2 is a possible D gene (6 bases). The CDR3 totals 16 residues. Germline CDR1 SGHTA, CDR2 FQGNSA. Trimming removed 0 bases at V and 0 bases at J, with 12 bases between. Looking up the rest from reference TRBV7-2 and TRBJ2-7 gives the full variable domain: GAGVSQSPSNKVTEKGKDVELRCDPISGHTALYWYRQSLGQGLEFLIYFQGNSAPDKSGLPSDRFSAERTGGSVSTLTIQRTQQEDSAVYLCASSLAGQGGSYEQYFGPGTRLTVT.